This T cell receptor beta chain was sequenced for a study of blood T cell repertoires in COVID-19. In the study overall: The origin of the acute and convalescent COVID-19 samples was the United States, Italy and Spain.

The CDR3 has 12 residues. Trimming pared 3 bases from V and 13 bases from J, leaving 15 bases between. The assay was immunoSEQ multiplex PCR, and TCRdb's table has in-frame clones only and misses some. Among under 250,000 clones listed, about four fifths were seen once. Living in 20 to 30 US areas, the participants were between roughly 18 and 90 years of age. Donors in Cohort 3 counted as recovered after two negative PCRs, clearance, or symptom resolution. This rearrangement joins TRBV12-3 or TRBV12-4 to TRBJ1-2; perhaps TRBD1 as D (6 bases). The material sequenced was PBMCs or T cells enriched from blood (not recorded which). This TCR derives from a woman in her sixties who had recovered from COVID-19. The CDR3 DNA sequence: TGTGCCAGCAGTTTGGTACAGGGCTCTCCCACCTTC. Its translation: CASSLVQGSPTF.